This TCR beta chain was documented in a study of CD8 T cells in ankylosing spondylitis. The TCR beta libraries were generated through quantitative 5'-RACE incorporating molecular barcodes. Via MiXCR, TCRdb re-called the 5' RACE reads, giving one row per CDR3 protein. Among around 140,000 distinct CDR3 sequences, approximately 10% were seen once, and the ten largest hold less than 5%. This clonotype occurred many times. Its antigen is unknown. General study findings and limits: Some motif variants had been reported before (in reactive arthritis synovial fluid and blood). Characteristic, it appeared, of ankylosing spondylitis blood was a TCR beta motif of eight highly homologous variants.

The sequence came from a female donor with ankylosing spondylitis or in good health (not recorded which). The sequenced sample consisted of blood, either unsorted or a sorted T cell fraction (not recorded which).

DNA of the CDR3: TGTGCCATGAGGTACGAGCAGTACTTC. Translated: CAMRYEQYF. The chain joins TRBV18 to TRBJ2-7; no reliable D call. Trimming shortened V by 10 bases and J by 4 bases, and 5 bases separated the two germline ends. This CDR3 region has 9 residues. Germline V gives CDR1 KGHSH, CDR2 LQKENI.